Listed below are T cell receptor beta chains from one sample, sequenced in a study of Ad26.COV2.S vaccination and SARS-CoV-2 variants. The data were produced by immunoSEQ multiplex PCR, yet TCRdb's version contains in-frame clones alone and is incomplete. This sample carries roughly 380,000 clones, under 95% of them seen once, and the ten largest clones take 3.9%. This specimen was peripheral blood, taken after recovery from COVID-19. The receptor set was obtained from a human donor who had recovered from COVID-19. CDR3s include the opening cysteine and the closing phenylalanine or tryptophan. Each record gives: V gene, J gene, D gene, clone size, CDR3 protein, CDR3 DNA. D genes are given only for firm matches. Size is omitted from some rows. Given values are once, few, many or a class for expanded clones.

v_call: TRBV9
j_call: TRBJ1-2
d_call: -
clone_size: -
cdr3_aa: CASSRTGGGYTF
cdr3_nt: TGTGCCAGCAGCAGGACGGGGGGAGGCTACACCTTC

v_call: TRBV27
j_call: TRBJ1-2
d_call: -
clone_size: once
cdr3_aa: CASSLSRDYGYTF
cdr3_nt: TGTGCCAGCAGTTTAAGCAGGGACTATGGCTACACCTTC

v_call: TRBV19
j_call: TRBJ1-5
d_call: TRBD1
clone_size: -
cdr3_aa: CASDGGQGNQPQHF
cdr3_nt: TGTGCCAGTGATGGAGGACAGGGCAATCAGCCCCAGCATTTT

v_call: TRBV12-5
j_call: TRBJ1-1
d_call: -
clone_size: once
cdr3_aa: CASGLDTEAFF
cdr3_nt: TGTGCTAGTGGTTTGGACACTGAAGCTTTCTTT

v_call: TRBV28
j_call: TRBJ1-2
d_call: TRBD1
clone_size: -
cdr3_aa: CASTGGTEGYTF
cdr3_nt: TGTGCCAGCACCGGTGGGACAGAAGGCTACACCTTC

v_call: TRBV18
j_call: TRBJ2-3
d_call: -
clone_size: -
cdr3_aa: CASSAFDRQTDTQYF
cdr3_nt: TGTGCCAGCTCAGCATTTGACAGACAGACAGATACGCAGTATTTT

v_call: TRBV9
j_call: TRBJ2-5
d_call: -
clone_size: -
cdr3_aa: CASSGFAGRDETQYF
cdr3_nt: TGTGCCAGCAGCGGTTTCGCGGGGCGCGATGAGACCCAGTACTTC

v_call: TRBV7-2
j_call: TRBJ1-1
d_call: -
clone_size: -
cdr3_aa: CASSLVGGDTEAFF
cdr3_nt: TGTGCCAGCAGCTTAGTAGGGGGGGACACTGAAGCTTTCTTT

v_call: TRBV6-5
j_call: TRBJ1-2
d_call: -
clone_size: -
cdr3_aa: CASSYDGGVGGYTF
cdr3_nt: TGTGCCAGCAGTTACGATGGGGGCGTGGGGGGCTACACCTTC

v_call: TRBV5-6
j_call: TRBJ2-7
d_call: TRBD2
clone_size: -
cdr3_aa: CASSAGGSYEQYF
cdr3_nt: TGTGCCAGCAGTGCGGGGGGGTCCTACGAGCAGTACTTC

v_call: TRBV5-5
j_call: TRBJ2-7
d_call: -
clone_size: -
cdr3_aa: CASSLEGHYEQYF
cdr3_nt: TGTGCCAGCAGCTTGGAGGGTCACTACGAGCAGTACTTC

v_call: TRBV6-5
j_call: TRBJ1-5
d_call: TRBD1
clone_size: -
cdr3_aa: CAVGGQGNQPQHF
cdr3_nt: TGTGCCGTAGGGGGCCAGGGCAATCAGCCCCAGCATTTT

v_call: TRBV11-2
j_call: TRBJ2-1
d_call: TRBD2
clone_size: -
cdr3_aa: CASSPRSRGGNNEQFF
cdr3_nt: TGTGCCAGCAGCCCCCGGTCCCGGGGGGGCAACAATGAGCAGTTCTTC

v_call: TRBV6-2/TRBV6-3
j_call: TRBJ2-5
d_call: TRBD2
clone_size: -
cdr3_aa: CASSNRLAGGETQYF
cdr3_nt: TGTGCCAGCAGTAACCGACTAGCGGGGGGAGAGACCCAGTACTTC

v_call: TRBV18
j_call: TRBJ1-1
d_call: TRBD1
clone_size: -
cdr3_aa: CASSAFGTVQNTEAFF
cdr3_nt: TGTGCCAGCTCAGCCTTCGGGACAGTCCAGAACACTGAAGCTTTCTTT

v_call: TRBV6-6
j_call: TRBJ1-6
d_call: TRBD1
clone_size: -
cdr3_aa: CASSRQRQGVESPLHF
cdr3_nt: TGTGCCAGCAGTCGACAGCGACAGGGAGTCGAGTCACCCCTCCACTTT

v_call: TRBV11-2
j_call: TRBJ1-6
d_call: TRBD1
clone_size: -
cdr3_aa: CASSQEWGQLNNSPLHF
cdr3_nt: TGTGCCAGCAGCCAGGAGTGGGGACAGCTAAATAATTCACCCCTCCACTTT

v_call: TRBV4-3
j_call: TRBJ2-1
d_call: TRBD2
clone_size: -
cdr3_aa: CASSQESAGVAKQFF
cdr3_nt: TGCGCCAGCAGCCAAGAGTCAGCGGGGGTGGCCAAGCAGTTCTTC

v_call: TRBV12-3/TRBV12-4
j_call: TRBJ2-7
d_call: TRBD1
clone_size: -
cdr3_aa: CASSPTTGVEQYF
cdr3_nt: TGTGCCAGCAGTCCGACCACAGGGGTCGAGCAGTACTTC

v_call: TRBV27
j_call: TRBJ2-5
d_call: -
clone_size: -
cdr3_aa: CASSLLGGALGETQYF
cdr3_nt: TGTGCCAGCAGCCTCTTAGGGGGGGCGTTAGGGGAGACCCAGTACTTC

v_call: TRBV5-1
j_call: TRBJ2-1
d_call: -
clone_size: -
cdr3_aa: CASSIDSFGSYNEQFF
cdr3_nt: TGCGCCAGCAGCATAGATTCCTTTGGCTCCTACAATGAGCAGTTCTTC

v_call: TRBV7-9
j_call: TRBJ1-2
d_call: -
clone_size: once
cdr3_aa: CASSPGEVPSGSGYTF
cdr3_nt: TGTGCCAGCAGCCCCGGGGAAGTCCCTTCTGGTTCTGGCTACACCTTC

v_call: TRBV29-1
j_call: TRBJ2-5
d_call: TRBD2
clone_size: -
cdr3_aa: CSVELAGGQETQYF
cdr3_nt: TGCAGCGTTGAACTAGCGGGGGGGCAAGAGACCCAGTACTTC

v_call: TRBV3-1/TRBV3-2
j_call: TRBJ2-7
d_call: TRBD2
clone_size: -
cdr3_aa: CAPRRGGTYEQYF
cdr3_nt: TGTGCCCCCAGGCGGGGGGGGACCTACGAGCAGTACTTC

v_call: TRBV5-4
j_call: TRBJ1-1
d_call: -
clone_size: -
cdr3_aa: CASSFGGTNTEAFF
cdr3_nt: TGTGCCAGCAGCTTCGGGGGTACGAACACTGAAGCTTTCTTT

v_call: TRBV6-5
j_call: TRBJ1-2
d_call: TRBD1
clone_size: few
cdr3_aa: CASSLGQGIGYGYTF
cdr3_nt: TGTGCCAGCAGTTTGGGACAGGGGATCGGCTATGGCTACACCTTC

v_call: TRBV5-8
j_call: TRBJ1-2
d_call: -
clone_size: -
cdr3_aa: CASSPRGAEGYGYTF
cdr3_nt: TGTGCCAGCAGCCCCCGGGGGGCCGAGGGGTATGGCTACACCTTC

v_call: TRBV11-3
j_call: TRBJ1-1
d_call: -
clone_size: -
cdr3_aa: CASSLKNTEAFF
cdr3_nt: TGTGCCAGCAGCTTAAAGAACACTGAAGCTTTCTTT

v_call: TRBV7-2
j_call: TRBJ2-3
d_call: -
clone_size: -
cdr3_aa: CASSPLSNTDTQYF
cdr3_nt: TGTGCCAGCAGCCCGCTGTCTAACACAGATACGCAGTATTTT

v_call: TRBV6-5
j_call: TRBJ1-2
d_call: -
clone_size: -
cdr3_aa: CASSYSEGLYGYTF
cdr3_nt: TGTGCCAGCAGTTACTCAGAAGGGCTCTATGGCTACACCTTC

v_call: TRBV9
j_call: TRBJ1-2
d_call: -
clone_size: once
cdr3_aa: CASSDRIYGYTF
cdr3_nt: TGTGCCAGCAGCGACCGAATCTATGGCTACACCTTC

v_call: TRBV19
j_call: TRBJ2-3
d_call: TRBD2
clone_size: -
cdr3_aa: CASSSGLALDTQYF
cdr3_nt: TGTGCCAGTAGTTCCGGACTAGCGTTGGATACGCAGTATTTT

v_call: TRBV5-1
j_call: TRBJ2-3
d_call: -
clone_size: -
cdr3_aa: CASSSGETDTQYF
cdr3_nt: TGCGCCAGCAGCTCCGGAGAGACAGATACGCAGTATTTT

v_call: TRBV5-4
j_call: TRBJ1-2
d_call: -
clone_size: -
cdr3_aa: CASSLTGIYGYTF
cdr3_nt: TGTGCCAGCAGCTTGACAGGGATATATGGCTACACCTTC

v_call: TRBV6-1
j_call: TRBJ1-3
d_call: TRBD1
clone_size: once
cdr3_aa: CASSWTGEGNTIYF
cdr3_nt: TGTGCCAGCAGTTGGACAGGGGAAGGAAACACCATATATTTT

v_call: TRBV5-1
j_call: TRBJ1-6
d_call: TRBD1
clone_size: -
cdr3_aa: CASSPTGQSYNSPLHF
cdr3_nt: TGCGCCAGCAGCCCGACAGGGCAGTCCTATAATTCACCCCTCCACTTT

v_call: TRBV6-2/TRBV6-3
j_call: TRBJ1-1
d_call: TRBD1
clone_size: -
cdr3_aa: CASSYGGQGVKAFF
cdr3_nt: TGTGCCAGCAGTTACGGGGGACAGGGCGTGAAAGCTTTCTTT

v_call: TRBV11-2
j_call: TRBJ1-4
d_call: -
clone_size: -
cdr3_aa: CASSSGISGAMNEKLFF
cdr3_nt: TGTGCCAGCAGCTCTGGAATTTCAGGGGCTATGAATGAAAAACTGTTTTTT

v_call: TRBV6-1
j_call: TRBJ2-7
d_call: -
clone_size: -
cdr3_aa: CASSDGTSSSYEQYF
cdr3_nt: TGTGCCAGCAGTGACGGGACTTCCAGCTCCTACGAGCAGTACTTC

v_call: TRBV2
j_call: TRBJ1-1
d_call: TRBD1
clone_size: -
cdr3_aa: CASRGTGWDTEAFF
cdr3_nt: TGTGCCAGCAGGGGGACAGGGTGGGACACTGAAGCTTTCTTT

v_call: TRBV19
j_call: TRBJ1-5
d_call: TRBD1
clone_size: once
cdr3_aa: CASKGAGNQPQHF
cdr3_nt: TGTGCCAGTAAGGGGGCAGGGAATCAGCCCCAGCATTTT

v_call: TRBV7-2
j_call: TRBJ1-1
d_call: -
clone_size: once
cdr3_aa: CASSYAGVNMNTEAFF
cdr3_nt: TGTGCCAGCAGCTACGCGGGGGTGAACATGAACACTGAAGCTTTCTTT

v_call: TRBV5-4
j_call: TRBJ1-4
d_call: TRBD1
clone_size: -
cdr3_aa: CASSPASLGQASNEKLFF
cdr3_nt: TGTGCCAGCAGCCCCGCCTCCCTCGGACAGGCTTCTAATGAAAAACTGTTTTTT

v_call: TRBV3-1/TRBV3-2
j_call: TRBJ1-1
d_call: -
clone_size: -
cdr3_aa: CASSQDLVNTEAFF
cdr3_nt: TGTGCCAGCAGCCAAGATCTGGTGAACACTGAAGCTTTCTTT

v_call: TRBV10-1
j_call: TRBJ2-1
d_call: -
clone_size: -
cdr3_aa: CASSEDGSSYNEQFF
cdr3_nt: TGCGCCAGCAGTGAAGACGGGAGCTCCTACAATGAGCAGTTCTTC

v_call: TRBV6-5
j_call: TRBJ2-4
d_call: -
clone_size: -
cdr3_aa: CASSSTKNIQYF
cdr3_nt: TGTGCCAGCAGTTCAACCAAAAACATTCAGTACTTC

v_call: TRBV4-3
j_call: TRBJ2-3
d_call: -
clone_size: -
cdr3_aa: CASSQVRLPSTDTQYF
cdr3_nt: TGCGCCAGCAGCCAAGTGCGACTCCCAAGCACAGATACGCAGTATTTT

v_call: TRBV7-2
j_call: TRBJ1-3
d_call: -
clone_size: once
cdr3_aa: CASSFQGGGFGNTIYF
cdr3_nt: TGTGCCAGCAGCTTCCAAGGGGGGGGGTTTGGAAACACCATATATTTT

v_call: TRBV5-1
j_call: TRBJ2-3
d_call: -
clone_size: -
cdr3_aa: CASSLGSRDTQYF
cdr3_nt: TGCGCCAGCAGCTTGGGTAGTAGAGATACGCAGTATTTT

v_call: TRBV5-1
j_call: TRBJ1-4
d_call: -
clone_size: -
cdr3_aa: CASSLEGQPSEKLFF
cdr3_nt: TGCGCCAGCAGCTTGGAAGGACAGCCCTCTGAAAAACTGTTTTTT

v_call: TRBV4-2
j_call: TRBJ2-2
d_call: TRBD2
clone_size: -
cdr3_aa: CASSQEGSGGFTGELFF
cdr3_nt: TGTGCCAGCAGCCAAGAGGGCAGCGGGGGCTTTACCGGGGAGCTGTTTTTT

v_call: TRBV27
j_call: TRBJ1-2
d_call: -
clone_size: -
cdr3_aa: CASSWGGNYGYTF
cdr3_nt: TGTGCCAGCAGTTGGGGGGGCAACTATGGCTACACCTTC